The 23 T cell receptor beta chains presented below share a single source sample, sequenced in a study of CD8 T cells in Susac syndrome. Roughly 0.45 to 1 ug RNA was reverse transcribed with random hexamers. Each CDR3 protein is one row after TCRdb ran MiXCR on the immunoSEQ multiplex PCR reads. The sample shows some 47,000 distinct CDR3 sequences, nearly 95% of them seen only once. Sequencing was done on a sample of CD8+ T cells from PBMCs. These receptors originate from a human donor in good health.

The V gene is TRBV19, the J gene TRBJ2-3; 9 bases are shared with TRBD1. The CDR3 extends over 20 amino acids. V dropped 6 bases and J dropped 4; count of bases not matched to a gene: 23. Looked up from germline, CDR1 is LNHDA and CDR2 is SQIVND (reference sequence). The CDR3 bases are TGTGCCAGTAGGGAACGATGGACAGGGGACCGACTAGAACGTTCAGATACGCAGTATTTT. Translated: CASRERWTGDRLERSDTQYF.

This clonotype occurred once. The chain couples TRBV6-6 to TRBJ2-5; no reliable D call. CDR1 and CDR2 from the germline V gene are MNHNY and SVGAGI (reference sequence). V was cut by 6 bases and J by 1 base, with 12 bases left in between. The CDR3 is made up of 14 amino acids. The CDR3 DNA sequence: TGTGCCAGCAGGGCCGTACAGACCCAAGAGACCCAGTACTTC. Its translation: CASRAVQTQETQYF.

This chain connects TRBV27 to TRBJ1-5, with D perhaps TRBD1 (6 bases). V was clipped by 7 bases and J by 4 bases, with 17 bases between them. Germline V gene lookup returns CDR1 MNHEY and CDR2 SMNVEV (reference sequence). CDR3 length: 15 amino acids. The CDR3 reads CASNPSTGSNQPQHF. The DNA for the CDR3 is TGTGCCAGCAACCCAAGTACAGGGTCGAATCAGCCCCAGCATTTT.

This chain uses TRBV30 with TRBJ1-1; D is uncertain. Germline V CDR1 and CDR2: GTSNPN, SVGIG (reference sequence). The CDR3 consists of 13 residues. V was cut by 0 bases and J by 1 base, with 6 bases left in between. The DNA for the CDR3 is TGTGCCTGGAGTGTTCACCCGAACACTGAAGCTTTCTTT. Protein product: CAWSVHPNTEAFF.

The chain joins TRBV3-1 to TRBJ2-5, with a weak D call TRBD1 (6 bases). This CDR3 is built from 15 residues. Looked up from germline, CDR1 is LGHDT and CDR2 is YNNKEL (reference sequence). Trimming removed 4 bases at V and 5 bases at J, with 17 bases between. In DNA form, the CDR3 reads TGTGCCAGCAGCCTAAGAAGGCAGGGGAGCGAGACCCAGTACTTC. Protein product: CASSLRRQGSETQYF.

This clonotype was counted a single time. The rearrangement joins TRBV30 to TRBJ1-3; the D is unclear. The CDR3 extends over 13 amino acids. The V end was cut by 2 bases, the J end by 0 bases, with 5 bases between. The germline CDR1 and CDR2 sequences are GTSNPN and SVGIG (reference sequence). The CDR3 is CAWSPGSGNTIYF. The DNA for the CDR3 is TGTGCCTGGAGTCCCGGCTCTGGAAACACCATATATTTT.

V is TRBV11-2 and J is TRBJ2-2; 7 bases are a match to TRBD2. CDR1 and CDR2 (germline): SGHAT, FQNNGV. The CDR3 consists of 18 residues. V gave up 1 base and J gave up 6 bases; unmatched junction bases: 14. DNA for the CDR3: TGTGCCAGCAGCTTAGTAGTCGGCGGGAGACTAGGCGCCGGGGAGCTGTTTTTT. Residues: CASSLVVGGRLGAGELFF.

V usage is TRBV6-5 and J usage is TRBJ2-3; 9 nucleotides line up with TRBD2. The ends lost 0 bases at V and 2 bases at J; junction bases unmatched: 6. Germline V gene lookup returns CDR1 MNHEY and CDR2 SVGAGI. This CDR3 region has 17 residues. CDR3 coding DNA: TGTGCCAGCAGTTACTCTGTCCTAGCGGGGAACACAGATACGCAGTATTTT. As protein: CASSYSVLAGNTDTQYF.

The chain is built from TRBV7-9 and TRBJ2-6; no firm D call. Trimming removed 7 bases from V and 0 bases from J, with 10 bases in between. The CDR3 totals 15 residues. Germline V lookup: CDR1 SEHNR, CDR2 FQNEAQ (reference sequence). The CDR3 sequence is CASISYNSGANVLTF. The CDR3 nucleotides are TGTGCCAGCATCTCTTACAACTCTGGGGCCAACGTCCTGACTTTC.

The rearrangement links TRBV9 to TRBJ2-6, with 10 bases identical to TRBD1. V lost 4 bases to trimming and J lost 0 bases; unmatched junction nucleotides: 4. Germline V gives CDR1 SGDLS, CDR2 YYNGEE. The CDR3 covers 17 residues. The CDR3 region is CASSRTGGISGANVLTF. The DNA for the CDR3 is TGTGCCAGCAGCCGGACAGGGGGGATCTCTGGGGCCAACGTCCTGACTTTC.

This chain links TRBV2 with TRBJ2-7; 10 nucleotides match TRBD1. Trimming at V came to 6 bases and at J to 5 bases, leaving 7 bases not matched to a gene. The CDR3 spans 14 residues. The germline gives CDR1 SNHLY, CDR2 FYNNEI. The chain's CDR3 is CASREDRGSHEQYF. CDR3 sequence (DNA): TGTGCCAGCAGGGAGGACAGGGGGTCCCACGAGCAGTACTTC.

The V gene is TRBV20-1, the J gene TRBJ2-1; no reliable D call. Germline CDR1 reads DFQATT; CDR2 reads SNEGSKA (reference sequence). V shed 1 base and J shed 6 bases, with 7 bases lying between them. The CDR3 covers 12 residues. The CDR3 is CSARVLPNEQFF. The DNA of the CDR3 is TGCAGTGCTAGAGTCTTACCCAATGAGCAGTTCTTC.

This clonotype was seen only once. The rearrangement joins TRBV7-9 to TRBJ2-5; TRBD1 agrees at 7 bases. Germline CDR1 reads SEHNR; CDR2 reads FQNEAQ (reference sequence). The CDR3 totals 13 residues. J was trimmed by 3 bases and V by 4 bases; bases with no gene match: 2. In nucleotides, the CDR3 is TGTGCCAGCAGCTCCCAGGGGGAAGAGACCCAGTACTTC. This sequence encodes CASSSQGEETQYF.

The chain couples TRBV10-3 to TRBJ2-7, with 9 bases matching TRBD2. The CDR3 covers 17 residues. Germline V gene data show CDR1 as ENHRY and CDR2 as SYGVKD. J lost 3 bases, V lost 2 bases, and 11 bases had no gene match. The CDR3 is CAISERDLAGPLYEQYF. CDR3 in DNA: TGTGCCATCAGTGAGAGGGATCTAGCGGGGCCCCTCTACGAGCAGTACTTC.

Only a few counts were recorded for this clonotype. The CDR3 sequence is CASSRGGNTEAFF. The CDR3 DNA reads as TGTGCCAGCAGCCGTGGGGGGAACACTGAAGCTTTCTTT. This chain links TRBV27 with TRBJ1-1; D possibly corresponds to TRBD1 (5 bases). The CDR3 is made up of 13 amino acids. The V end was cut by 6 bases, the J end by 1 base, with 9 bases between. Germline V lookup: CDR1 MNHEY, CDR2 SMNVEV (reference sequence).

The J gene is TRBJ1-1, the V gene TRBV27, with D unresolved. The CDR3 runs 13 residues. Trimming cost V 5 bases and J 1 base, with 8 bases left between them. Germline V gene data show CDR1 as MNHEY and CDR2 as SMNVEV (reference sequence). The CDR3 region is CASSQYSNTEAFF. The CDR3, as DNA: TGTGCCAGCAGTCAGTATTCGAACACTGAAGCTTTCTTT.

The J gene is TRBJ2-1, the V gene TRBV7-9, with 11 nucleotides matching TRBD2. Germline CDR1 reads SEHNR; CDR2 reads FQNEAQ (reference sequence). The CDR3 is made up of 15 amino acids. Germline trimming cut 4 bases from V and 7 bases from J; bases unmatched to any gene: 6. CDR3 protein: CASSSIAGGPNEQFF. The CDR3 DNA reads TGTGCCAGCAGCTCCATAGCGGGAGGGCCAAATGAGCAGTTCTTC.

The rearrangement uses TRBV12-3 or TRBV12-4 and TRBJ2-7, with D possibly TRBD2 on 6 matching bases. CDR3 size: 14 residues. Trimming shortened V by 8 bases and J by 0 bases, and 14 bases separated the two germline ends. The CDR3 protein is CASSPGDFSYEQYF. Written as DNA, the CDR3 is TGTGCCAGCTCCCCGGGAGACTTCTCCTACGAGCAGTACTTC.

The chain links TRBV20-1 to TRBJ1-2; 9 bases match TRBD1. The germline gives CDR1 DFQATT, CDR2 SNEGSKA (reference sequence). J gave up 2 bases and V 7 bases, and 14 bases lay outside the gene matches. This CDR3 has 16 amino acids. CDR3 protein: CSGAARRTGDNYGYTF. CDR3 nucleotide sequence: TGCAGTGGAGCCGCCAGGAGGACAGGGGACAACTATGGCTACACCTTC.

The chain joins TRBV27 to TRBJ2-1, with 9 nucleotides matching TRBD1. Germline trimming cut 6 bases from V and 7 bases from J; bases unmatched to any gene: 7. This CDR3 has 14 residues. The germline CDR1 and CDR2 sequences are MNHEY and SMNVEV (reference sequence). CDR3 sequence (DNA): TGTGCCAGCAGGGGACAGGGTCGATTTAATGAGCAGTTCTTC. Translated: CASRGQGRFNEQFF.

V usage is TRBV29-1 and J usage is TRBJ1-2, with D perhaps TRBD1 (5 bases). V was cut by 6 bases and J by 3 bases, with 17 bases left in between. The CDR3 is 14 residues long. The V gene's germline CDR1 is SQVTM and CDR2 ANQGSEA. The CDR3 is CSVSAPGDHYGYTF. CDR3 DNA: TGCAGCGTCTCTGCCCCGGGGGATCACTATGGCTACACCTTC. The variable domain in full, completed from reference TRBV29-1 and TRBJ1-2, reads SAVISQKPSRDICQRGTSLTIQCQVDSQVTMMFWYRQQPGQSLTLIATANQGSEATYESGFVIDKFPISRPNLTFSTLTVSNMSPEDSSIYLCSVSAPGDHYGYTFGSGTRLTVV.

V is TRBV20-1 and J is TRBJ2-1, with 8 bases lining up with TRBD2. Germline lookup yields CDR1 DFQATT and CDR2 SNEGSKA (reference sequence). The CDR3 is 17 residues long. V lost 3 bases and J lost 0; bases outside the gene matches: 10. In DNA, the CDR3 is TGCAGTGCTAGTTGGCTAGCGGGCCTTAGCTCCTACAATGAGCAGTTCTTC. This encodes CSASWLAGLSSYNEQFF.

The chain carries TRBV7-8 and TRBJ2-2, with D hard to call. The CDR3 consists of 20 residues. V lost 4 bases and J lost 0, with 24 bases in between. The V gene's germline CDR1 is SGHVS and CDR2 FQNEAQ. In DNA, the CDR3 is TGTGCCAGCAGCTACGGCGCTAGATCACCGAACCGACCGAACACCGGGGAGCTGTTTTTT. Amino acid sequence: CASSYGARSPNRPNTGELFF.